What follows is one TCR gamma chain and its context. The table lists this clone with a few counts. What antigen it recognizes has not been identified. The TCRdb protein comes from a much larger clone and disagrees with this DNA's translation at residue 5, likely due to a read error; the protein given here is derived from the DNA. For both patients and controls, peripheral blood mononuclear cells were isolated, and the genomic DNA from these cells was used for TCR sequencing. Controls were approximately 23 healthy adult blood donors, with a median age of approximately 69 years and some twelve males and some 11 females, matched to patients for age and sex. Both library preparation methods relied on multiplex PCR with primers aimed at conserved V and J regions of the TCR genes. Amplicons were purified, pooled and sequenced on an Illumina MiSeq platform. Per the source publication's procedure: V(D)J alignment, clonotype assembly and translation were handled by MiXCR, while functionality assessment and CDR3 repertoire analyses were done with VDJtools. The IMGT definition of CDR3 was applied, and only productive sequences using functional genes were analyzed, with ORF genes and pseudogenes left out. A custom Python script was used to search all patients and controls for identical amino acid CDR3s of major clonotypes (frequency >=5%). A one-sided non-parametric Wilcoxon test was used to compare clonotype frequencies in patients versus controls. TCRdb processed the public reads again with the CATT caller, after which rows with matching DNA were combined. The V and J calls reflect TCRdb's pipeline rather than the authors' work. The sample includes several hundred gamma-chain clones, with over 15% observed a single time. About two fifths of the sample lies in the top ten.

The entry originates in a study of gamma delta lymphoproliferative disorders and STAT genes (dated by TCRdb to the late 2010s). Notes on the research overall: Gamma-chain libraries were prepared from at least 50 ng of genomic DNA using the LymphoTrack Dx TCRG Assay. A couple of gamma-chain samples and all delta-chain samples were sequenced twice to confirm results. The study profiled TCR gamma and delta CDR3 repertoires by deep sequencing in Tgammadelta lymphoproliferative disease patients and healthy controls, within a larger immunophenotypic and STAT-mutation study. Because no corresponding Invivoscribe delta assay was available, delta-chain libraries were prepared according to the standard operating procedure of the EuroClonality-NGS working group. What the study reported, not specific to this receptor: Almost every major gamma and delta clonotype found in patients was public, meaning shared with at least one healthy donor, with just a couple of gamma clonotypes being private to disease. When whole repertoires were clustered, gamma repertoires from patients formed a group apart from those of healthy controls, but delta repertoires showed no separation between the groups. The authors noted that NGS specificity may be reduced at low frequencies, so the public or private nature of leukemic clones needs confirmation. Leukemic cells were skewed toward terminal effectors, whereas control T cells likely spanned varied maturation stages, a difference potentially limiting comparisons between patients and controls.

This clonotype originated in a human donor in good health. The sample taken for sequencing was blood.

The DNA sequence reads TGTGCCACCTGGGGGGAACGGGAGAAACTCTTT. Its amino acids are CATWGEREKLF. In this chain, TRGV4 is recombined with TRGJ1 or TRGJ2. TCRdb gives no J gene; it was assigned here by matching the DNA to germline. CDR1 EGSTGY and CDR2 YDSYTSSV were looked up in the germline V gene. Here V drops 5 bases and J drops 11 bases, and the junction holds 9 bases not matched to any gene. There are 11 amino acids in the CDR3, from cysteine to phenylalanine inclusive. Only the CDR3 part of the read is kept: 33 bases, read in frame from the first base.